The 16 T cell receptor beta chains given below trace back to one sample, sequenced in a study of T cells in Graves' hyperthyroidism and ophthalmopathy. From RNA transcripts, TCR beta CDR3 regions were amplified. TCR CDR3 underwent first-round RT-PCR with the HTBI primer set. A single record per CDR3 protein comes from TCRdb applying MiXCR to the multiplex PCR reads. This sample has under 450,000 distinct CDR3 sequences, with roughly 14% found just once. Sequenced material: blood. The receptors were sampled from a woman aged 18-29 years with Graves' hyperthyroidism.

The chain has TRBV7-2 and TRBJ2-7, with TRBD2 matching 13 bases. CDR3 length: 17 amino acids. Germline assignment: CDR1 SGHTA and CDR2 FQGNSA. V shed 0 bases and J 7 bases; nucleotides not matched to a gene: 9. DNA for the CDR3: TGTGCCAGCAGCTTAGCGCTTGATGGACTAGCGGGAGCAGAGCAGTACTTC. Its translation: CASSLALDGLAGAEQYF. Based on the CDR3 plus reference TRBV7-2 and TRBJ2-7, the full variable domain is GAGVSQSPSNKVTEKGKDVELRCDPISGHTALYWYRQSLGQGLEFLIYFQGNSAPDKSGLPSDRFSAERTGGSVSTLTIQRTQQEDSAVYLCASSLALDGLAGAEQYFGPGTRLTVT.

This clonotype was seen repeatedly, ten times or more. The V gene is TRBV2, the J gene TRBJ2-3, with D possibly matching TRBD1 (6 bases). Germline CDR1 is SNHLY and CDR2 is FYNNEI. Deletions cut 3 bases from V and 0 bases from J, with 10 bases between. The CDR3 extends over 15 amino acids. CDR3 loop: CASSDGTSSTDTQYF. The CDR3 nucleotides are TGTGCCAGCAGTGACGGGACATCTAGCACAGATACGCAGTATTTT.

The rearrangement uses TRBV5-1 and TRBJ2-3, with a tentative D call TRBD2 (5 bases). The CDR3 runs 16 residues. Deletions cut 2 bases from V and 0 bases from J, with 13 bases between. CDR1 and CDR2 (germline): SGHRS, YFSETQ. The CDR3 here is CASSFLPGSSTDTQYF. The CDR3 DNA reads TGCGCCAGCAGCTTCCTCCCGGGGTCTAGCACAGATACGCAGTATTTT.

This clonotype was observed many times. The chain is built from TRBV7-3 and TRBJ2-3, with D hard to call. The CDR3 covers 12 residues. V lost 0 bases and J lost 6, with 4 bases in between. Germline V gives CDR1 SGHTA, CDR2 FQGTGA. CDR3 coding DNA: TGTGCCAGCAGCTTAACAGGCGATACGCAGTATTTT. Amino acids: CASSLTGDTQYF. The full variable domain, its missing parts supplied by reference TRBV7-3 and TRBJ2-3, is GAGVSQTPSNKVTEKGKYVELRCDPISGHTALYWYRQSLGQGPEFLIYFQGTGAADDSGLPNDRFFAVRPEGSVSTLKIQRTERGDSAVYLCASSLTGDTQYFGPGTRLTVL.

This clonotype was found many times. The genes are TRBV10-3 and TRBJ1-4; 10 nucleotides align to TRBD1. J gave up 6 bases and V 10 bases, and 2 bases lay outside the gene matches. Germline CDR1 and CDR2: ENHRY and SYGVKD. This CDR3 spans 12 amino acids. The CDR3, as DNA: TGTGCCACCGGACAGGGGGATGAAAAACTGTTTTTT. It translates to CATGQGDEKLFF.

There are many counts of this clonotype. The rearrangement uses TRBV24-1 and TRBJ2-2, with 8 bases matching TRBD1. Germline loops: CDR1 KGHDR, CDR2 SFDVKD. The CDR3 spans 17 residues. J gave up 5 bases and V 7 bases, and 14 bases lay outside the gene matches. CDR3 protein: CATRPPETGDATGELFF. The CDR3 nucleotides read TGTGCCACCAGGCCCCCCGAGACAGGGGACGCTACCGGGGAGCTGTTTTTT.

There are many counts of this clonotype. V is TRBV11-2 and J is TRBJ2-1; 11 nucleotides align to TRBD2. Germline CDR1 and CDR2: SGHAT and FQNNGV. CDR3 length equals 17 residues. Germline trimming cut 10 bases from V and 0 bases from J; bases unmatched to any gene: 11. The CDR3 DNA reads TGTGCCAAAAAAGTAGCGGGAGGGCCCCTCTCCTACAATGAGCAGTTCTTC. It translates to CAKKVAGGPLSYNEQFF.

This clonotype appeared many times. The V gene is TRBV5-4, the J gene TRBJ2-5; D is undetermined. Germline lookup yields CDR1 SGHNT and CDR2 YYREEE (reference sequence). This CDR3 has 13 residues. V lost 4 bases and J 1 base, leaving 8 bases between the germline ends. The CDR3 is CASSAGVQETQYF. For the CDR3, the DNA is TGTGCCAGCAGCGCAGGCGTCCAAGAGACCCAGTACTTC.

This clonotype showed up many times. The chain employs TRBV19 and TRBJ1-6; D possibly corresponds to TRBD1 (6 bases). The length of the CDR3 is 14 residues. From germline, CDR1 is LNHDA and CDR2 SQIVND (reference sequence). The V and J ends lost 10 bases and 7 bases respectively, with 17 bases between them. CDR3 sequence (DNA): TGTGCCACCTCCGCCGGACAGAGCAATTCACCCCTCCACTTT. Its protein is CATSAGQSNSPLHF.

Many counts were recorded for this clonotype. This sequence joins TRBV12-5 and TRBJ2-7; no clear D. Trimming took 4 bases from V and 4 from J, leaving 14 bases between them. Germline V CDR1 and CDR2: LGHNT, FRNRAP. The CDR3 sequence is 14 residues long. CDR3 DNA sequence: TGTGCTAGTGGTTCGCCAGGACGGTTTTACGAGCAGTACTTC. Translation: CASGSPGRFYEQYF.

This clonotype was observed at least ten times. The V and J genes are TRBV29-1 and TRBJ2-5; TRBD1 aligns across 9 bases. CDR3 length: 13 residues. The V segment lost 8 bases and the J segment 5 bases; nucleotides outside the gene matches: 9. Germline V gene data show CDR1 as SQVTM and CDR2 as ANQGSEA. The CDR3 DNA reads as TGCAGCTTAACAGGGGGCGGTTTGGAGACCCAGTACTTC. Translation: CSLTGGGLETQYF.

This clonotype was observed many times. The chain employs TRBV3-1 and TRBJ1-5; 9 positions match TRBD1. Trimming took 0 bases from V and 5 from J; bases not matched to a gene: 5. CDR1 and CDR2 (germline): LGHDT, YNNKEL (reference sequence). There are 16 residues in the CDR3. The CDR3 nucleotides read TGTGCCAGCAGCCAAGATTCGGGGACAGGGTATCAGCCCCAGCATTTT. Its protein is CASSQDSGTGYQPQHF.

This clonotype has more than one count but fewer than ten. The V gene is TRBV20-1, the J gene TRBJ2-6; the D gene is possibly TRBD1 (5 bases). The V end was cut by 3 bases, the J end by 0 bases, with 12 bases between. Germline assignment: CDR1 DFQATT and CDR2 SNEGSKA (reference sequence). The length of the CDR3 is 16 residues. The CDR3: CSASEGAPSGANVLTF. CDR3 nucleotide sequence: TGCAGTGCTAGCGAAGGGGCCCCCTCTGGGGCCAACGTCCTGACTTTC.

This clonotype was recorded at least ten times. The chain links TRBV9 to TRBJ2-5, with a tentative D call TRBD1 (5 bases). CDR3 length: 14 amino acids. V was shortened by 3 bases and J by 7 bases, with 16 bases between the two germline ends. CDR1 and CDR2 (germline): SGDLS, YYNGEE. The CDR3 DNA is TGTGCCAGCAGCGAAAGGACACCAATGGGGACCCAGTACTTC. Protein sequence: CASSERTPMGTQYF.

In the case of this clonotype: Being one base from a much bigger clone, this may be a read error. V and J are TRBV18 and TRBJ2-7; TRBD2 agrees at 8 bases. CDR1 is KGHSH, CDR2 LQKENI, per germline. The CDR3 totals 16 residues. The CDR3 region is CAGSPREGRANYEQYF. In nucleotides, the CDR3 is TGTGCCGGCTCCCCTCGGGAGGGGAGGGCCAACTACGAGCAGTACTTC.

This sequence joins TRBV5-5 and TRBJ1-6; a weak D match, TRBD1 (5 bases). With 5 bases removed from V and 2 bases from J, the gap between germline ends came to 8 bases. CDR1 SGHKS and CDR2 YYEKEE come from the germline V gene (reference sequence). The CDR3 covers 14 residues. CDR3 DNA: TGTGCCAGCAGGGGGGGGACCTATAATTCACCCCTCCACTTT. It is translated as CASRGGTYNSPLHF.